These T cell receptor beta chains were read from a single sample in a study of blood T cell repertoires in COVID-19. Sequenced by immunoSEQ multiplex PCR; TCRdb stores in-frame clones only, minus some. The sample contains about 85,000 clones, approximately 89% of which appear only once. Sequencing was performed on peripheral blood. Receptor source: a man in his fifties or sixties with acute or convalescent COVID-19. Each CDR3 is given with its conserved first and last residue. The D gene is left open where the match is weak. Not all rows give a size; the values are once, few, many and, for expanded clones, a class.

J gene: TRBJ2-1
V gene: TRBV18
D gene: TRBD2
clone size: .
CDR3 DNA: TGTGCCAGCTCAGGTTCCGGGACTAGCGGGTACAATGAGCAGTTCTTC
CDR3 protein: CASSGSGTSGYNEQFF

J gene: TRBJ2-7
V gene: TRBV2
D gene: .
clone size: once
CDR3 DNA: TGTGCCAGCAAAGAAACCGCCGGGACAACCTACGAGCAGTACTTC
CDR3 protein: CASKETAGTTYEQYF

J gene: TRBJ2-5
V gene: TRBV29-1
D gene: .
clone size: .
CDR3 DNA: TGCAGCGTTTCGGCGGGACAGGAGACCCAGTACTTC
CDR3 protein: CSVSAGQETQYF

J gene: TRBJ1-5
V gene: TRBV4-1
D gene: .
clone size: .
CDR3 DNA: TGCGCCAGCAGCCCGTACCAGCTAACAGGGCGTCAGCCCCAGCATTTT
CDR3 protein: CASSPYQLTGRQPQHF

J gene: TRBJ1-4
V gene: TRBV21-1
D gene: .
clone size: .
CDR3 DNA: TGTGCCAGCAGCAAAGCTTCGACAGGCAAAGGGCCCAATGAAAAACTGTTTTTT
CDR3 protein: CASSKASTGKGPNEKLFF

J gene: TRBJ1-6
V gene: TRBV11-3
D gene: .
clone size: .
CDR3 DNA: TGTGCCAGCAGCTTAACTTCAGGGAGGAATTCACCCCTCCACTTT
CDR3 protein: CASSLTSGRNSPLHF

J gene: TRBJ2-1
V gene: TRBV21-1
D gene: .
clone size: .
CDR3 DNA: TGTGCCAGCAGCAAAGAAGGGGAAGGGCCCCCCGCCTACAATGAGCAGTTCTTC
CDR3 protein: CASSKEGEGPPAYNEQFF

J gene: TRBJ2-3
V gene: TRBV5-4
D gene: TRBD2
clone size: .
CDR3 DNA: TGTGCCAGCAGCCCCACTAGCGGGGTAGAAGATACGCAGTATTTT
CDR3 protein: CASSPTSGVEDTQYF

J gene: TRBJ2-5
V gene: TRBV13
D gene: .
clone size: .
CDR3 DNA: TGTGCCAGCAGCTTAGGCGGGTGGGAGACCCAGTACTTC
CDR3 protein: CASSLGGWETQYF

J gene: TRBJ2-2
V gene: TRBV4-3
D gene: .
clone size: .
CDR3 DNA: TGCGCCAGCAGCCAAGTGCGGGGCCGGCCCACCGGGGAGCTGTTTTTT
CDR3 protein: CASSQVRGRPTGELFF

J gene: TRBJ2-2
V gene: TRBV7-8
D gene: TRBD2
clone size: .
CDR3 DNA: TGTGCCAGCACGGGGGGACGGAACACCGGGGAGCTGTTTTTT
CDR3 protein: CASTGGRNTGELFF

J gene: TRBJ2-1
V gene: TRBV28
D gene: TRBD1
clone size: .
CDR3 DNA: TGTGCCAGCGCCCTCCGGGACAGGGAAAGATACAATGAGCAGTTCTTC
CDR3 protein: CASALRDRERYNEQFF

J gene: TRBJ1-6
V gene: TRBV30
D gene: TRBD1
clone size: .
CDR3 DNA: TGTGCCTGGAGTAAGGGGGCTGGGTCACCCCTCCACTTT
CDR3 protein: CAWSKGAGSPLHF

J gene: TRBJ2-1
V gene: TRBV5-1
D gene: TRBD1
clone size: once
CDR3 DNA: TGCGCCAGCAGCTTGGGCTCGGGACAGGGCCCCAATGAGCAGTTCTTC
CDR3 protein: CASSLGSGQGPNEQFF

J gene: TRBJ2-3
V gene: TRBV4-1
D gene: TRBD2
clone size: few
CDR3 DNA: TGCGCCAGCAGCCAAGTCGCGGGGGGGGGTACGCAGTATTTT
CDR3 protein: CASSQVAGGGTQYF

J gene: TRBJ2-1
V gene: TRBV18
D gene: .
clone size: .
CDR3 DNA: TGTGCCAGCTCATCAGGGGCCAGCGCCTACAATGAGCAGTTCTTC
CDR3 protein: CASSSGASAYNEQFF

J gene: TRBJ2-5
V gene: TRBV7-2
D gene: .
clone size: .
CDR3 DNA: TGTGCCAGCAGCTCGCGCCTGGAGGAGGGCCTAATGGAGACCCAGTACTTC
CDR3 protein: CASSSRLEEGLMETQYF

J gene: TRBJ2-3
V gene: TRBV28
D gene: TRBD2
clone size: .
CDR3 DNA: TGTGCCAGCAGTCCACGGCTAGCGGCAGATACGCAGTATTTT
CDR3 protein: CASSPRLAADTQYF

J gene: TRBJ1-6
V gene: TRBV2
D gene: TRBD1
clone size: .
CDR3 DNA: TGTGCCAGCAGTTTAAACAGGGGGACACCCCTCCACTTT
CDR3 protein: CASSLNRGTPLHF

J gene: TRBJ1-1
V gene: TRBV4-2
D gene: .
clone size: .
CDR3 DNA: TGTGCCAGCAGCCAAGCCGGGACTGAAGCTTTCTTT
CDR3 protein: CASSQAGTEAFF

J gene: TRBJ2-5
V gene: TRBV21-1
D gene: .
clone size: .
CDR3 DNA: TGTGCCAGCAGCAAAGCTCTTATGACAGTCCAAGAGACCCAGTACTTC
CDR3 protein: CASSKALMTVQETQYF

J gene: TRBJ1-2
V gene: TRBV18
D gene: .
clone size: .
CDR3 DNA: TGTGCCAGCTCACCTCTACCGATTCCAAACTATGGCTACACCTTC
CDR3 protein: CASSPLPIPNYGYTF

J gene: TRBJ1-2
V gene: TRBV29-1
D gene: TRBD1
clone size: once
CDR3 DNA: TGCAGCGTGCCCCAAACCTCACCGGGACAGTTAACCTATGGCTACACCTTC
CDR3 protein: CSVPQTSPGQLTYGYTF

J gene: TRBJ2-7
V gene: TRBV29-1
D gene: TRBD1
clone size: .
CDR3 DNA: TGCAGCGTTGAAGTGGGACAGGGTGGCGGGGAGCAGTACTTC
CDR3 protein: CSVEVGQGGGEQYF

J gene: TRBJ2-1
V gene: TRBV27
D gene: .
clone size: .
CDR3 DNA: TGTGCCAGCACCAGAGGGAGTGGCAATCTGCAGTTCTTC
CDR3 protein: CASTRGSGNLQFF

J gene: TRBJ1-6
V gene: TRBV19
D gene: .
clone size: once
CDR3 DNA: TGTGCCAGTAGAAGACAGGAGTATAATTCACCCCTCCACTTT
CDR3 protein: CASRRQEYNSPLHF

J gene: TRBJ2-3
V gene: TRBV24-1
D gene: TRBD1
clone size: .
CDR3 DNA: TGTGCCACCGAACAGGGGGGAGGAACAGATACGCAGTATTTT
CDR3 protein: CATEQGGGTDTQYF

J gene: TRBJ2-7
V gene: TRBV14
D gene: .
clone size: .
CDR3 DNA: TGTGCCAGCAGCCAAGTTAGCAGGGTATTCGCCGAGCAGTACTTC
CDR3 protein: CASSQVSRVFAEQYF

J gene: TRBJ2-5
V gene: TRBV4-3
D gene: .
clone size: .
CDR3 DNA: TGCGCCAGCAGCCAAGATGGAGGGAGAGAGACCCAGTACTTC
CDR3 protein: CASSQDGGRETQYF

J gene: TRBJ2-1
V gene: TRBV4-1
D gene: .
clone size: .
CDR3 DNA: TGCGCCAGCAGCCAAGACCAGCGGGTGTTCAATGAGCAGTTCTTC
CDR3 protein: CASSQDQRVFNEQFF

J gene: TRBJ1-1
V gene: TRBV9
D gene: TRBD1
clone size: .
CDR3 DNA: TGTGCCAGCAGCCCGGGACAGGGAAGCACTGAAGCTTTCTTT
CDR3 protein: CASSPGQGSTEAFF

J gene: TRBJ1-2
V gene: TRBV30
D gene: .
clone size: once
CDR3 DNA: TGTGCCTGGAGCAATGTGCCGGGCTATGGCTACACCTTC
CDR3 protein: CAWSNVPGYGYTF

J gene: TRBJ1-2
V gene: TRBV7-2
D gene: TRBD1
clone size: .
CDR3 DNA: TGTGCCAGCAGCTACACGAACAGGGGGCCGTCTGGCTACACCTTC
CDR3 protein: CASSYTNRGPSGYTF

J gene: TRBJ2-4
V gene: TRBV2
D gene: TRBD1
clone size: once
CDR3 DNA: TGTGCCAGCAGCATAGACAGGGCGAACCGGTACTTC
CDR3 protein: CASSIDRANRYF

J gene: TRBJ1-2
V gene: TRBV2
D gene: TRBD1
clone size: .
CDR3 DNA: TGTGCCAGCAGTTCGGGACAGGGGGCCTCTAGGTATGGCTACACCTTC
CDR3 protein: CASSSGQGASRYGYTF

J gene: TRBJ2-3
V gene: TRBV5-1
D gene: TRBD1
clone size: .
CDR3 DNA: TGCGCCAGCGGACAGGGGGCCCCTCCCGGAGATACGCAGTATTTT
CDR3 protein: CASGQGAPPGDTQYF

J gene: TRBJ1-1
V gene: TRBV7-2
D gene: TRBD1
clone size: .
CDR3 DNA: TGTGCCAGCAGCACCCTGGGACAGGGGGGCACTGAAGCTTTCTTT
CDR3 protein: CASSTLGQGGTEAFF

J gene: TRBJ1-1
V gene: TRBV5-6
D gene: .
clone size: .
CDR3 DNA: TGTGCCAGCAGCTTGGTAGGCTTTGGGCCTGAAGCTTTCTTT
CDR3 protein: CASSLVGFGPEAFF

J gene: TRBJ1-1
V gene: TRBV7-9
D gene: TRBD1
clone size: .
CDR3 DNA: TGTGCCAGCACTACTACAGGGGCCGGCACTGAAGCTTTCTTT
CDR3 protein: CASTTTGAGTEAFF

J gene: TRBJ2-5
V gene: TRBV5-6
D gene: TRBD2
clone size: .
CDR3 DNA: TGTGCCAGCTTTCCCAGGTGGGGACTAGCGGATCTCCAAGAGACCCAGTACTTC
CDR3 protein: CASFPRWGLADLQETQYF

J gene: TRBJ2-7
V gene: TRBV11-1
D gene: .
clone size: .
CDR3 DNA: TGTGCCAGCAGCTTATACCAGGGGGGCGAGCAGTACTTC
CDR3 protein: CASSLYQGGEQYF

J gene: TRBJ2-6
V gene: TRBV15
D gene: TRBD1
clone size: once
CDR3 DNA: TGTGCCACCAGCAGAACACGGGACAGGGAAAACTCTGGGGCCAACGTCCTGACTTTC
CDR3 protein: CATSRTRDRENSGANVLTF

J gene: TRBJ2-1
V gene: TRBV7-2
D gene: .
clone size: .
CDR3 DNA: TGTGCCAGCAGCTTAGATTCTAGCCGGGGTGAGCAGTTCTTC
CDR3 protein: CASSLDSSRGEQFF

J gene: TRBJ1-2
V gene: TRBV4-3
D gene: TRBD1
clone size: .
CDR3 DNA: TGCGCCAGCAGCCAAGGAAAGACAGGGAACTATGGCTACACCTTC
CDR3 protein: CASSQGKTGNYGYTF

J gene: TRBJ1-4
V gene: TRBV9
D gene: TRBD1
clone size: .
CDR3 DNA: TGTGCCAGCAGCGTAACACCCGGACAGGGGGCCGGTGGGAAACTGTTTTTT
CDR3 protein: CASSVTPGQGAGGKLFF

J gene: TRBJ2-2
V gene: TRBV10-1
D gene: TRBD1
clone size: .
CDR3 DNA: TGCGCCAGCAGGCCGGGACAGGGGTTTTTT
CDR3 protein: CASRPGQGFF

J gene: TRBJ2-7
V gene: TRBV6-6
D gene: TRBD1
clone size: once
CDR3 DNA: TGTGCCAGCAGCCCCGGACAGGTCTACGAGCAGTACTTC
CDR3 protein: CASSPGQVYEQYF

J gene: TRBJ2-5
V gene: TRBV19
D gene: .
clone size: .
CDR3 DNA: TGTGCCAGTAGTATCGGGGGTGGAGAGGAGACCCAGTACTTC
CDR3 protein: CASSIGGGEETQYF

J gene: TRBJ2-3
V gene: TRBV6-5
D gene: .
clone size: once
CDR3 DNA: TGTGCCAGCAGGCTACAGAACACAGATACGCAGTATTTT
CDR3 protein: CASRLQNTDTQYF

J gene: TRBJ2-3
V gene: TRBV5-6
D gene: .
clone size: .
CDR3 DNA: TGTGCCAGCAGCTTGGCCCTCCTTCGGGACACAGATACGCAGTATTTT
CDR3 protein: CASSLALLRDTDTQYF

J gene: TRBJ2-5
V gene: TRBV11-2
D gene: TRBD2
clone size: .
CDR3 DNA: TGTGCCAGCAGCTCCCGGGGACTAGCGGGAGGGCCTCTAGGGGAGACCCAGTACTTC
CDR3 protein: CASSSRGLAGGPLGETQYF